These T cell receptor beta chains were read from a single sample in a study of T-cell reconstitution after alpha-beta-depleted transplantation in children. TCRdb reanalysed the PCR reads using MiXCR and keeps one entry per CDR3 protein. The sample contains around 340,000 distinct CDR3 sequences, 10% to 15% of which appear only once. The source material was PBMCs, sampled from the stem cell graft. These receptors were taken from a human donor who donated a stem cell graft to a child with Fanconi anemia. Both conserved end residues are part of each CDR3. A D gene is named only where the DNA matches it firmly. Clone size appears in some rows only: once, few, many, or a class for an expanded clone.

d_call: TRBD1
v_call: TRBV5-6
j_call: TRBJ1-5
clone_size: many
cdr3_aa: CASSWTSGGNQPQHF
cdr3_nt: TGTGCCAGCAGCTGGACGTCAGGGGGTAATCAGCCCCAGCATTTT

d_call: TRBD2
v_call: TRBV20-1
j_call: TRBJ2-1
clone_size: many
cdr3_aa: CSARDTQRMSGGHNEQFF
cdr3_nt: TGCAGTGCTAGAGACACCCAGAGGATGAGCGGGGGACACAATGAGCAGTTCTTC

d_call: -
v_call: TRBV29-1
j_call: TRBJ2-5
clone_size: few
cdr3_aa: CSVGDLPPRETQYF
cdr3_nt: TGCAGCGTGGGGGATCTTCCTCCCCGGGAGACCCAGTACTTC

d_call: TRBD2
v_call: TRBV18
j_call: TRBJ2-3
clone_size: few
cdr3_aa: CASSPTGLAGTDTQYF
cdr3_nt: TGTGCCAGCTCTCCCACCGGGCTAGCGGGCACAGATACGCAGTATTTT

d_call: -
v_call: TRBV27
j_call: TRBJ1-1
clone_size: -
cdr3_aa: CASRRRGTEAFF
cdr3_nt: TGTGCCAGCAGACGACGGGGAACTGAAGCTTTCTTT

d_call: -
v_call: TRBV20-1
j_call: TRBJ2-5
clone_size: many
cdr3_aa: CSSHSGETQYF
cdr3_nt: TGCAGTTCCCACTCTGGGGAGACCCAGTACTTC

d_call: -
v_call: TRBV12-3/TRBV12-4
j_call: TRBJ1-6
clone_size: -
cdr3_aa: CASSLRVENSPLHF
cdr3_nt: TGTGCCAGCAGTTTGAGGGTGGAGAATTCACCCCTCCACTTT

d_call: -
v_call: TRBV28
j_call: TRBJ2-1
clone_size: few
cdr3_aa: CASSSGPLSGFF
cdr3_nt: TGTGCCAGCAGTTCGGGACCGCTGTCTGGGTTCTTC

d_call: -
v_call: TRBV6-5
j_call: TRBJ2-3
clone_size: many
cdr3_aa: CASSYSARWTQYF
cdr3_nt: TGTGCCAGCAGTTACTCAGCCCGGTGGACGCAGTATTTT

d_call: -
v_call: TRBV3-1
j_call: TRBJ1-3
clone_size: -
cdr3_aa: CASSQRGPSGNTIYF
cdr3_nt: TGTGCCAGCAGCCAACGTGGGCCCTCTGGAAACACCATATATTTT

d_call: -
v_call: TRBV5-1
j_call: TRBJ1-1
clone_size: -
cdr3_aa: CASSWAGWDTEAFF
cdr3_nt: TGCGCCAGCAGCTGGGCCGGATGGGACACTGAAGCTTTCTTT

d_call: TRBD1
v_call: TRBV4-3
j_call: TRBJ2-7
clone_size: -
cdr3_aa: CASSQNYRGYEQYF
cdr3_nt: TGCGCCAGCAGCCAAAATTACAGGGGCTACGAGCAGTACTTC

d_call: -
v_call: TRBV6-2/TRBV6-3
j_call: TRBJ2-1
clone_size: few
cdr3_aa: CASSPNRFPGAWGNEQFF
cdr3_nt: TGTGCCAGCAGCCCTAATCGGTTTCCGGGGGCCTGGGGAAATGAGCAGTTCTTC

d_call: -
v_call: TRBV7-9
j_call: TRBJ2-5
clone_size: -
cdr3_aa: CASSPPGSGTQYF
cdr3_nt: TGTGCCAGCAGCCCTCCCGGATCGGGGACCCAGTACTTC

d_call: TRBD1
v_call: TRBV20-1
j_call: TRBJ1-4
clone_size: many
cdr3_aa: CSAGQGGEKLFF
cdr3_nt: TGCAGTGCTGGACAGGGTGGGGAAAAACTGTTTTTT

d_call: -
v_call: TRBV7-7
j_call: TRBJ2-1
clone_size: many
cdr3_aa: CASSPNPQSYNEQFF
cdr3_nt: TGTGCTAGCAGCCCCAATCCGCAGTCCTACAATGAGCAGTTCTTC

d_call: -
v_call: TRBV20-1
j_call: TRBJ1-3
clone_size: -
cdr3_aa: CSARPRGGNTIYF
cdr3_nt: TGCAGTGCTAGACCCCGAGGTGGAAACACCATATATTTT

d_call: -
v_call: TRBV7-3
j_call: TRBJ2-5
clone_size: -
cdr3_aa: CASSLSLSEAQYF
cdr3_nt: TGTGCCAGCAGCTTATCCCTATCTGAGGCCCAGTACTTC

d_call: -
v_call: TRBV5-6
j_call: TRBJ2-3
clone_size: -
cdr3_aa: CASSLLQGRMGTDTQYF
cdr3_nt: TGTGCCAGCAGCTTGTTACAGGGAAGGATGGGCACAGATACGCAGTATTTT

d_call: TRBD1
v_call: TRBV7-8
j_call: TRBJ2-3
clone_size: -
cdr3_aa: CASSFFLQGLDTDTQYF
cdr3_nt: TGTGCCAGCAGCTTCTTTCTACAGGGGCTTGACACAGATACGCAGTATTTT

d_call: -
v_call: TRBV7-2
j_call: TRBJ2-4
clone_size: -
cdr3_aa: CASSLGMAAKNIQYF
cdr3_nt: TGTGCCAGCAGCTTAGGTATGGCTGCCAAAAACATTCAGTACTTC

d_call: -
v_call: TRBV7-9
j_call: TRBJ1-1
clone_size: few
cdr3_aa: CASSLILGSNEAFF
cdr3_nt: TGTGCCAGCAGCTTAATACTTGGAAGCAATGAAGCTTTCTTT

d_call: -
v_call: TRBV7-7
j_call: TRBJ2-2
clone_size: many
cdr3_aa: CASSLSATGELFF
cdr3_nt: TGTGCCAGCAGCTTATCCGCTACCGGGGAGCTGTTTTTT

d_call: -
v_call: TRBV20-1
j_call: TRBJ1-1
clone_size: few
cdr3_aa: CSAFGDPGLGAFF
cdr3_nt: TGCAGTGCTTTCGGGGATCCCGGCCTTGGGGCTTTCTTT

d_call: -
v_call: TRBV5-5
j_call: TRBJ2-1
clone_size: many
cdr3_aa: CASSLGHPSSYNEQFF
cdr3_nt: TGTGCCAGCAGCTTGGGACACCCGAGCTCCTACAATGAGCAGTTCTTC

d_call: -
v_call: TRBV7-8
j_call: TRBJ1-3
clone_size: -
cdr3_aa: CASSTAGVPNTIYF
cdr3_nt: TGTGCCAGCAGCACAGCGGGGGTACCAAACACCATATATTTT

d_call: -
v_call: TRBV20-1
j_call: TRBJ1-1
clone_size: many
cdr3_aa: CSAGLVHPNTEAFF
cdr3_nt: TGCAGTGCCGGGCTCGTCCACCCGAACACTGAAGCTTTCTTT

d_call: -
v_call: TRBV28
j_call: TRBJ2-1
clone_size: -
cdr3_aa: CASIGSRVNEQFF
cdr3_nt: TGTGCCAGCATAGGCAGCCGGGTCAATGAGCAGTTCTTC

d_call: TRBD1
v_call: TRBV20-1
j_call: TRBJ1-6
clone_size: -
cdr3_aa: CSAGQPNNSPLHF
cdr3_nt: TGCAGTGCGGGACAGCCTAATAATTCACCCCTCCACTTT

d_call: TRBD1
v_call: TRBV12-3/TRBV12-4
j_call: TRBJ2-7
clone_size: few
cdr3_aa: CASSPPGQGDIYEQYF
cdr3_nt: TGTGCCAGCAGTCCGCCCGGACAGGGAGACATCTACGAGCAGTACTTC

d_call: -
v_call: TRBV7-9
j_call: TRBJ1-2
clone_size: -
cdr3_aa: CASSRTENYGYTF
cdr3_nt: TGTGCCAGCAGCCGGACTGAAAACTATGGCTACACCTTC

d_call: TRBD2
v_call: TRBV6-5
j_call: TRBJ2-3
clone_size: few
cdr3_aa: CASSSGTTSSDTQYF
cdr3_nt: TGTGCCAGCAGTTCCGGGACTACTTCATCAGATACGCAGTATTTT

d_call: -
v_call: TRBV7-6
j_call: TRBJ2-3
clone_size: many
cdr3_aa: CASSLTQSTQYF
cdr3_nt: TGTGCCAGCAGCTTAACACAGAGTACGCAGTATTTT

d_call: -
v_call: TRBV5-1
j_call: TRBJ2-5
clone_size: -
cdr3_aa: CASSLGIIQETQYF
cdr3_nt: TGCGCCAGCAGCCTGGGTATTATCCAAGAGACCCAGTACTTC

d_call: -
v_call: TRBV4-2
j_call: TRBJ2-7
clone_size: -
cdr3_aa: CASSQDQGGAETYEQYF
cdr3_nt: TGTGCCAGCAGCCAAGATCAAGGGGGGGCTGAGACCTACGAGCAGTACTTC

d_call: -
v_call: TRBV18
j_call: TRBJ2-1
clone_size: -
cdr3_aa: CASSPNRQQGEQFF
cdr3_nt: TGTGCCAGCTCACCCAATCGACAACAGGGTGAGCAGTTCTTC

d_call: TRBD1
v_call: TRBV29-1
j_call: TRBJ2-7
clone_size: -
cdr3_aa: CSVGQGAYEQYF
cdr3_nt: TGCAGCGTGGGACAGGGGGCCTACGAGCAGTACTTC